The 23 T cell receptor beta chains listed next were all sequenced from one sample in a study of blood T cell repertoires in COVID-19. Sequencing was performed with immunoSEQ multiplex PCR; in TCRdb, only in-frame clones are kept and a portion is missing. Of 97,000 or so clones in the sample, more than 65% were seen once. The sample comprised peripheral blood. Receptors were obtained from a woman aged 80 or over with active or convalescent COVID-19.

V usage is TRBV6-1 and J usage is TRBJ1-5; D perhaps matches TRBD1 (6 bases). The CDR3 length is 13 residues. Trimming removed 2 bases from V and 5 bases from J, with 7 bases in between. The V gene's germline CDR1 is MNHNS and CDR2 SASEGT. CDR3 nucleotides: TGTGCCAGCAGTGAACAGGGGCATCAGCCCCAGCATTTT. Protein: CASSEQGHQPQHF.

DNA for the CDR3: TGCGCCAGCAGCTCCCGAGAGAGGGCGCCCGGCTACACCTTC. Translation gives CASSSRERAPGYTF. The J gene is TRBJ1-2, the V gene TRBV4-1; D gene uncertain. Germline assignment: CDR1 MGHRA and CDR2 YSYEKL. Trimming left V 5 bases short and J 8 bases short, with 18 bases between. This CDR3 has 14 residues.

This clone was picked up a small number of times. The J gene is TRBJ2-3, the V gene TRBV27, with D possibly being TRBD1 (6 bases). CDR3 length: 16 amino acids. Germline values: CDR1 MNHEY, CDR2 SMNVEV (reference sequence). Trimming took 6 bases from V and 2 from J, leaving 18 bases between them. CDR3 protein: CASRGDLRGTTDTQYF. DNA for the CDR3: TGTGCCAGCAGAGGGGACCTGAGGGGGACCACAGATACGCAGTATTTT.

V is TRBV6-4 and J is TRBJ2-3, with D perhaps matching TRBD2 (6 bases). In germline, CDR1 is MRHNA, CDR2 SNTAGT. This CDR3 region has 19 residues. V was shortened by 6 bases and J by 2 bases, with 27 bases between the two germline ends. The CDR3: CASRSIEVWEERDTDTQYF. CDR3 in DNA: TGTGCCAGCAGATCGATAGAAGTATGGGAGGAGAGGGACACAGATACGCAGTATTTT.

The chain combines TRBV5-1 with TRBJ1-1; 7 positions agree with TRBD1. Trimming took 4 bases from V and 2 from J; bases not matched to a gene: 8. CDR1 is SGHRS, CDR2 YFSETQ, per germline. The length of the CDR3 is 15 residues. The CDR3 nucleotides read TGCGCCAGCAGCACCGGGACAGTCAGAAACACTGAAGCTTTCTTT. Amino acid sequence: CASSTGTVRNTEAFF.

This clone was detected a few times. This sequence joins TRBV28 and TRBJ1-5; TRBD1 might be the D (5 bases). V was pared by 4 bases and J by 6 bases, with 7 bases between. Germline V CDR1 and CDR2: MDHEN, SYDVKM. This CDR3 has 12 amino acids. CDR3 in DNA: TGTGCCAGCAGTTACCAGGGTCAGCCCCAGCATTTT. This sequence encodes CASSYQGQPQHF.

V gene TRBV3-1 (or the pseudogene TRBV3-2) combines with J gene TRBJ1-2; D gene ambiguous. Deletions cut 4 bases from V and 7 bases from J, with 19 bases between. The germline CDR1 and CDR2 sequences are LGHDT and YNNKEL (reference sequence). This CDR3 has 15 amino acids. The CDR3 DNA is TGTGCCAGCAGCCCAACTACAAGGGAGGTGGGTGGCTACACCTTC. Residues: CASSPTTREVGGYTF.

This rearrangement joins TRBV30 to TRBJ2-4; tentative D call: TRBD1 (6 bases). Germline assignment: CDR1 GTSNPN and CDR2 SVGIG (reference sequence). This CDR3 region has 15 residues. Trimming stripped 3 bases from V and 4 bases from J, with 16 bases between. The CDR3 DNA sequence: TGTGCCTGGAGCACCCAGGGGACGCAAAAAAACATTCAGTACTTC. Protein sequence: CAWSTQGTQKNIQYF.

The rearrangement links TRBV7-8 to TRBJ2-2, with 8 bases that match TRBD2. Germline assignment: CDR1 SGHVS and CDR2 FQNEAQ. The CDR3 covers 17 residues. V trimming: 3 bases; J trimming: 0 bases; junction bases outside the gene matches: 6. The CDR3 coding sequence is TGTGCCAGCAGCTTTACCGGGAGGGCCTCGAACACCGGGGAGCTGTTTTTT. Amino acids: CASSFTGRASNTGELFF.

The chain combines TRBV7-9 with TRBJ1-4; 7 nucleotides match TRBD1. Germline V gene sequence: CDR1 SEHNR, CDR2 FQNEAQ (reference sequence). V trimming: 5 bases; J trimming: 3 bases; junction bases outside the gene matches: 6. There are 15 residues in the CDR3. The CDR3, as DNA: TGTGCCAGCAGCCCCGGGACAGAGGCTAATGAAAAACTGTTTTTT. Protein sequence: CASSPGTEANEKLFF.

About this clone itself: One end of the junction does not line up with germline, which may come from a read error. The chain combines TRBV5-1 with TRBJ2-5, with TRBD2 matching over 8 bases. The germline gives CDR1 SGHRS, CDR2 YFSETQ. This CDR3 has 15 residues. CDR3 in amino acids: CASSDLTSGPETQYF. CDR3 nucleotide sequence: TGTGCCAGCAGCGATCTTACTAGCGGCCCGGAGACCCAGTACTTC.

The chain joins TRBV20-1 to TRBJ1-5, with 7 bases aligning to TRBD1. The trim removed 3 bases at V and 8 bases at J, leaving 10 bases unmatched. The CDR3 totals 14 residues. The germline gives CDR1 DFQATT, CDR2 SNEGSKA (reference sequence). The CDR3, as DNA: TGCAGTGCTAGTAGAGTTGCAGGGGGTGAGCCCCAGCATTTT. Its translation: CSASRVAGGEPQHF.

This clone has just one count. V is TRBV6-5 and J is TRBJ1-4; no firm D call. The germline CDR1 and CDR2 sequences are MNHEY and SVGAGI. The CDR3 has 13 amino acids. The V end lost 7 bases, the J end lost 7 bases, and 13 bases lay between the germline ends. CDR3 sequence: CASIRAEGEKLFF. For the CDR3, the DNA is TGTGCCAGCATTAGGGCGGAGGGTGAAAAACTGTTTTTT.

The V call is TRBV7-8, the J call TRBJ2-5; 15 nucleotides agree with TRBD2. The CDR3 length is 19 residues. CDR1 and CDR2 from the germline V gene are SGHVS and FQNEAQ. Trimming cost V 5 bases and J 3 bases; bases outside gene matches: 13. CDR3 DNA sequence: TGTGCCAGCAGCCCGACGTGGGGGACTAGCGGGAGGTCGAAAGAGACCCAGTACTTC. Its protein product is CASSPTWGTSGRSKETQYF.

This clone was detected only once. The chain recombines TRBV28 with TRBJ1-3; 7 nucleotides match TRBD1. The CDR3 contains 16 residues. Losses at the gene ends were 5 bases for V and 0 bases for J; bases not matched to a gene: 7. Germline V gene lookup returns CDR1 MDHEN and CDR2 SYDVKM. The CDR3 DNA is TGTGCCAGCAGTCCTACAGGGGTCTCCTCTGGAAACACCATATATTTT. Amino acid sequence: CASSPTGVSSGNTIYF.

The chain links TRBV29-1 to TRBJ2-5; 8 bases match TRBD1. J was trimmed by 5 bases and V by 5 bases; bases with no gene match: 4. The CDR3 sequence is 12 residues long. CDR1 SQVTM and CDR2 ANQGSEA come from the germline V gene. The CDR3 sequence: CSVQGAGETQYF. DNA of the CDR3: TGCAGCGTTCAGGGGGCAGGGGAGACCCAGTACTTC.

The V call is TRBV10-3, the J call TRBJ1-6, with 9 bases matching TRBD1. CDR1 is ENHRY and CDR2 is SYGVKD in the germline V gene. This CDR3 region has 14 residues. Losses at the gene ends were 6 bases for V and 5 bases for J; bases not matched to a gene: 2. As DNA, the CDR3 is TGTGCCATCAGCGGGACAGGGAATAATTCACCCCTCCACTTT. It codes for CAISGTGNNSPLHF.

The rearrangement joins TRBV11-2 to TRBJ1-1; the match to TRBD1 covers 10 bases. Germline V CDR1 and CDR2: SGHAT, FQNNGV. V shed 4 bases, J shed 4 bases, and the junction held 0 bases outside the gene matches. The CDR3 runs to 13 residues. CDR3 protein: CASSWTGGTEAFF. In DNA form, the CDR3 reads TGTGCCAGCAGCTGGACAGGGGGCACTGAAGCTTTCTTT.

The chain is built from TRBV27 and TRBJ2-5; TRBD2 matches at 10 bases. The V gene end was trimmed by 2 bases and the J gene end by 4 bases; junction bases not matched to a gene: 1. The germline gives CDR1 MNHEY, CDR2 SMNVEV (reference sequence). CDR3 length: 14 amino acids. DNA of the CDR3: TGTGCCAGCAGTTTAAGACTAGCGGGAGAGACCCAGTACTTC. It translates to CASSLRLAGETQYF.

The V gene is TRBV28, the J gene TRBJ1-3; D is uncertain. The CDR3 has 15 amino acids. Germline V gene lookup returns CDR1 MDHEN and CDR2 SYDVKM. Trimming stripped 3 bases from V and 0 bases from J, with 9 bases between. The CDR3 loop is CASSLEWSSGNTIYF. CDR3 bases: TGTGCCAGCAGTTTGGAGTGGAGCTCTGGAAACACCATATATTTT. The whole variable domain, filled in from reference TRBV28 and TRBJ1-3, reads DVKVTQSSRYLVKRTGEKVFLECVQDMDHENMFWYRQDPGLGLRLIYFSYDVKMKEKGDIPEGYSVSREKKERFSLILESASTNQTSMYLCASSLEWSSGNTIYFGEGSWLTVV.

This clone has a count of ten or more. For the CDR3, the DNA is TGTGCCATCAGTGAGACCCCGTCCCTGGGACTTAACAACTACGAGCAGTACTTC. It specifies CAISETPSLGLNNYEQYF. This chain connects TRBV10-3 to TRBJ2-7; possible D gene TRBD2, 6 bases. V lost 2 bases and J 3 bases, leaving 23 bases between the germline ends. Per the germline V gene, CDR1 is ENHRY and CDR2 is SYGVKD. CDR3 size: 18 residues.

The V gene is TRBV11-2, the J gene TRBJ2-7; a weak D match, TRBD1 (6 bases). Germline values: CDR1 SGHAT, CDR2 FQNNGV. This CDR3 has 15 residues. V was trimmed by 0 bases and J by 1 base, leaving 10 bases between them. The CDR3 loop is CASSLEAGESYEQYF. DNA for the CDR3: TGTGCCAGCAGCTTAGAAGCAGGGGAATCCTACGAGCAGTACTTC.

This clone was detected only a few times. The rearrangement uses TRBV4-3 and TRBJ1-6; TRBD1 agrees at 9 bases. The CDR3 spans 16 residues. The germline CDR1 and CDR2 sequences are LGHNA and YSLEER. V was clipped by 3 bases and J by 10 bases; unmatched bases: 10. The CDR3 DNA follows: TGCGCCAGCAGCCAGACCCCACAGGGGGCCCCATCACCCCTCCACTTT. It codes for CASSQTPQGAPSPLHF.